These T cell receptor beta chains were read from a single sample in a study of T cell responses to AZD1222 COVID-19 vaccine. Profiling relied on immunoSEQ multiplex PCR, and the TCRdb table lists in-frame clones only, not all of them. The sample contains around 170,000 clones, about nine tenths of which appear only once. This sample comprised peripheral blood, obtained on day 0 of AZD1222 vaccination. These receptors came from an adult in good health. Both conserved end residues are part of each CDR3. D genes are given only for firm matches. Clone size is stated in some rows and not others, as once, few, many or a class when expanded.

>.|TRBD1|TRBV6-5|TRBJ1-2|14
TGTGCCAGCACTAGGGACAGAACTAACTATGGCTACACCTTC
CASTRDRTNYGYTF
>few|.|TRBV19|TRBJ1-3|16
TGTGCCAGTAGTAGATCCTCGACAGTCTCTGGAAACACCATATATTTT
CASSRSSTVSGNTIYF
>.|.|TRBV30|TRBJ1-1|9
TGTGCCATTAACACTGAAGCTTTCTTT
CAINTEAFF
>.|.|TRBV7-9|TRBJ1-5|13
TGTGCCAGCAGCTTAGGGGGTCCCCGGCCCCAGCATTTT
CASSLGGPRPQHF
>.|.|TRBV2|TRBJ2-1|15
TGTGCCAGCAGTGAAAATATCCAGCTCTACAATGAGCAGTTCTTC
CASSENIQLYNEQFF
>.|TRBD1|TRBV9|TRBJ2-7|15
TGTGCCAGCAGCCGGGACAGGGGTCGATCCTACGAGCAGTACTTC
CASSRDRGRSYEQYF
>.|.|TRBV7-3|TRBJ1-1|13
TGTGCCAGCAGCCCAGGGGTAGACACTGAAGCTTTCTTT
CASSPGVDTEAFF
>.|.|TRBV6-5|TRBJ1-2|13
TGTGCCAGCAGTTACTCGACGGGGCAAGGCTACACCTTC
CASSYSTGQGYTF
>.|.|TRBV28|TRBJ1-2|12
TGTGCCAGCAGTCTTACAGGGCGAGGCTACACCTTC
CASSLTGRGYTF
>.|.|TRBV15|TRBJ1-1|17
TGTGCCACCAGCACGGCCCGGATCGCAGCGATGAACACTGAAGCTTTCTTT
CATSTARIAAMNTEAFF
>.|.|TRBV11-3|TRBJ1-1|13
TGTGCCAGCAGCTGGACCAAGAACACTGAAGCTTTCTTT
CASSWTKNTEAFF
>.|.|TRBV5-5|TRBJ2-3|14
TGTGCCAGCAGCTTGTTTAGGGGCACAGATACGCAGTATTTT
CASSLFRGTDTQYF
>.|TRBD2|TRBV11-1|TRBJ2-3|16
TGTGCCAGCCGTAGGGGATTTAGCGGGGGGGCAGATACGCAGTATTTT
CASRRGFSGGADTQYF
>.|.|TRBV5-6|TRBJ2-6|19
TGTGCCAGCAGCTTGGTAATGTTCTTCGGAAACTCTGGGGCCAACGTCCTGACTTTC
CASSLVMFFGNSGANVLTF
>.|.|TRBV5-1|TRBJ2-3|16
TGCGCCAGCAGCTTGGCCGCTAGGGATAGCACAGATACGCAGTATTTT
CASSLAARDSTDTQYF
>once|TRBD1|TRBV29-1|TRBJ2-7|12
TGCAGCTCGCTGGACAGGACCTACGAGCAGTACTTC
CSSLDRTYEQYF
>.|.|TRBV6-5|TRBJ2-7|12
TGTGCCAGCCTCGGGAACTCCTACGAGCAGTACTTC
CASLGNSYEQYF
>.|.|TRBV10-3|TRBJ2-5|16
TGTGCCATCAGTGAGGCCAGCCTCCAGGGTGAAGAGACCCAGTACTTC
CAISEASLQGEETQYF
>.|.|TRBV5-4|TRBJ2-5|14
TGTGCCAGCAGCTTGAAGTTGTCTCAAGAGACCCAGTACTTC
CASSLKLSQETQYF
>.|.|TRBV20-1|TRBJ2-5|11
TGCAGTGCTCTGGGAATGGAGACCCAGTACTTC
CSALGMETQYF
>.|.|TRBV18|TRBJ1-1|12
TGTGCCAGCTCACCGGCAGGGGTTGAAGCTTTCTTT
CASSPAGVEAFF
>.|.|TRBV18|TRBJ1-6|16
TGTGCCAGCTCACCAACCGCGATCGGGTCTCAATCACCCCTCCACTTT
CASSPTAIGSQSPLHF
>.|.|TRBV18|TRBJ2-1|12
TGTGCCAGCTCACCAACCCTAGCTTCGCAGTTCTTC
CASSPTLASQFF
>.|TRBD2|TRBV15|TRBJ2-1|15
TGTGCCACTAGATTTCCGGGACTAGCATACAATGAGCAGTTCTTC
CATRFPGLAYNEQFF
>.|.|TRBV5-4|TRBJ1-1|13
TGTGCCAGCACCCCTGGGGGGCGGACTGAAGCTTTCTTT
CASTPGGRTEAFF
>.|.|TRBV7-2|TRBJ1-2|16
TGTGCCAGCAGCCCCATTTCGTCTCGGACGGGCTATGGCTACACCTTC
CASSPISSRTGYGYTF
>.|.|TRBV14|TRBJ1-2|13
TGTGCCAGCAGCCAAGATCACGACTATGGCTACACCTTC
CASSQDHDYGYTF
>.|.|TRBV12-3/TRBV12-4|TRBJ1-2|13
TGTGCCAGCAGTTTTGGCAGGGACTATGGCTACACCTTC
CASSFGRDYGYTF
>.|TRBD2|TRBV29-1|TRBJ2-5|14
TGCAGCGTGCGACTAGCGGGGGCCCAAGAGACCCAGTACTTC
CSVRLAGAQETQYF
>.|.|TRBV27|TRBJ1-6|14
TGTGCCAGCAGTTTATCGACGGCAAATTCACCCCTCCACTTT
CASSLSTANSPLHF
>.|.|TRBV4-3|TRBJ1-2|15
TGCGCCAGCAGCCAAGATAAGGGCGGCGGCTATGGCTACACCTTC
CASSQDKGGGYGYTF
>.|.|TRBV28|TRBJ1-1|16
TGTGCCAGCAGCCGATTATTGCCAGGAATGAACACTGAAGCTTTCTTT
CASSRLLPGMNTEAFF
>.|.|TRBV12-3/TRBV12-4|TRBJ1-2|11
TGTGCCAGCAGTCCCTTGGGGGGCTACACCTTC
CASSPLGGYTF
>.|.|TRBV7-3|TRBJ1-1|16
TGTGCCAGCAGCCCCGGGACACTTGTCATGAACACTGAAGCTTTCTTT
CASSPGTLVMNTEAFF
>.|.|TRBV5-1|TRBJ1-1|14
TGCGCCAGCAGCTTACGAGGGGGAGGGACTGAAGCTTTCTTT
CASSLRGGGTEAFF
>once|.|TRBV7-6|TRBJ2-7|15
TGTGCCAGCAGCCCCCTAGGGGGGCCTAAGAACGAGCAGTACTTC
CASSPLGGPKNEQYF
>.|.|TRBV12-3/TRBV12-4|TRBJ1-2|13
TGTGCCAGCAGTTTTAGGAGGGTTCAGGGCTACACCTTC
CASSFRRVQGYTF
>.|.|TRBV28|TRBJ1-2|16
TGTGCCAGCAGTTTGCGGAGAGCAGGGGTCTTCTATGGCTACACCTTC
CASSLRRAGVFYGYTF
>.|.|TRBV3-1/TRBV3-2|TRBJ1-2|12
TGTGCCAGCAGCCAAGATCAGGGCAGCAGGCGCTTC
CASSQDQGSRRF
>once|TRBD1|TRBV24-1|TRBJ1-5|17
TGTGCCACCAGTGATTCGGATCTGACAGGGAGCAATCAGCCCCAGCATTTT
CATSDSDLTGSNQPQHF
>.|.|TRBV9|TRBJ1-6|12
TGTGCCAGCAGCGTAGTCGGGGGACCCCTCCACTTT
CASSVVGGPLHF
>.|.|TRBV6-5|TRBJ2-2|15
TGTGCCAGCTCCATTCCCCAGGCGAACACCGGGGAGCTGTTTTTT
CASSIPQANTGELFF
>.|.|TRBV29-1|TRBJ2-5|15
TGCAGCGTGAGGCGTAGGTCGGGGGTTCAAGAGACCCAGTACTTC
CSVRRRSGVQETQYF
>.|.|TRBV9|TRBJ1-1|13
TGTGCCAGCAGGGGAAACTTGAACACTGAAGCTTTCTTT
CASRGNLNTEAFF
>.|.|TRBV14|TRBJ1-3|11
TGTGCCAGCAGCCAAGAGTACACCATATATTTT
CASSQEYTIYF
>few|.|TRBV7-9|TRBJ2-7|15
TGTGCCAGCAGCCCAACTGGGGCAGGGAAGGGCGAGCAGTACTTC
CASSPTGAGKGEQYF
>few|TRBD2|TRBV15|TRBJ2-7|17
TGTGCCACCAGCAGAGCCTGGATAGCGGGGAGCTCCTACGAGCAGTACTTC
CATSRAWIAGSSYEQYF
>once|.|TRBV9|TRBJ1-1|14
TGTGCCAGCAACATCAACGGGGGGAACACTGAAGCTTTCTTT
CASNINGGNTEAFF
>.|.|TRBV6-6|TRBJ2-1|13
TGTGCCAGCAGTTACTACGAGAACAATGAGCAGTTCTTC
CASSYYENNEQFF
>.|.|TRBV6-2/TRBV6-3|TRBJ2-3|15
TGTGCCAGCAGTTACATAGGGGGGGGGACAGATACGCAGTATTTT
CASSYIGGGTDTQYF